The clone carrying this T cell receptor (beta chain) occurred many times. No antigen is known for it. This record belongs to a study of T cell repertoires in cytomegalovirus infection. Study-level background: Public TCR beta signatures marked donors with CMV infection and the matching HLA. Study-wide results and caveats: HLA-C-restricted, CMV-specific TCR beta clonotypes were dominant ex vivo. Summed frequency of shared TCR beta families picked out CMV carriers who also had the relevant HLA.

The CDR3 runs 17 residues. Between the trimmed V and J ends, which lost 3 bases and 3 bases, there was a span of 18 bases. From germline, CDR1 is SGHVS and CDR2 FQNEAQ. TCRdb ran MiXCR on the reads and lists one entry per CDR3 protein. The table has approximately 500,000 distinct CDR3 sequences, 26% seen once. This chain connects TRBV7-8 to TRBJ2-1; a possible D gene is TRBD2 (5 bases). This clonotype was sampled from a human donor in good health (CMV status not recorded). Some clones in this sample may be carry-over from other donors' samples. What was sequenced was PBMCs. The CDR3 DNA follows: TGTGCCAGCAGCTTGGCTCTAGGTCTCCGGGGCTACAATGAGCAGTTCTTC. Protein: CASSLALGLRGYNEQFF.